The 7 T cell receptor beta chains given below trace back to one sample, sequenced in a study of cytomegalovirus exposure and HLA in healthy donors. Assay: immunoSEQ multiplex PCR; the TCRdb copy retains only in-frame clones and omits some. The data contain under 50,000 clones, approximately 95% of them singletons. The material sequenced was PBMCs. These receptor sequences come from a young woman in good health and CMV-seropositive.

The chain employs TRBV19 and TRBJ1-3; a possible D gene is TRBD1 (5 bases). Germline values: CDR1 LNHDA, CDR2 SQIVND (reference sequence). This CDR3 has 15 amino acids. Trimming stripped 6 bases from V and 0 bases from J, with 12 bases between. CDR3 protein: CASSVQGPSGNTIYF. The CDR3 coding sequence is TGTGCCAGTAGCGTCCAGGGCCCCTCTGGAAACACCATATATTTT.

The CDR3 is CASSYPSGLAGVAVTDTQYF. CDR3 DNA: TGTGCCAGCAGTTACCCATCGGGACTAGCGGGAGTGGCGGTCACAGATACGCAGTATTTT. This chain connects TRBV28 to TRBJ2-3; TRBD2 agrees at 14 bases. J gave up 2 bases and V 4 bases, and 14 bases lay outside the gene matches. From germline, CDR1 is MDHEN and CDR2 SYDVKM. This CDR3 has 20 residues.

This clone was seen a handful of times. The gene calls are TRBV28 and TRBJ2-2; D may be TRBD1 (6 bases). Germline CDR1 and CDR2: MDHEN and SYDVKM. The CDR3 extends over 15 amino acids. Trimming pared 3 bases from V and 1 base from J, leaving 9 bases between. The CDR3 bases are TGTGCCAGCAGTTTGGGACACCTGAACACCGGGGAGCTGTTTTTT. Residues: CASSLGHLNTGELFF.

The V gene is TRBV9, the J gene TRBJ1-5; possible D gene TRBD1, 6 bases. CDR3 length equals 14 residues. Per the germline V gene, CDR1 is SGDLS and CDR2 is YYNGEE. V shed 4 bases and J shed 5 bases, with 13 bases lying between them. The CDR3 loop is CASSQGWADQPQHF. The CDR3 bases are TGTGCCAGCAGCCAGGGGTGGGCTGATCAGCCCCAGCATTTT.

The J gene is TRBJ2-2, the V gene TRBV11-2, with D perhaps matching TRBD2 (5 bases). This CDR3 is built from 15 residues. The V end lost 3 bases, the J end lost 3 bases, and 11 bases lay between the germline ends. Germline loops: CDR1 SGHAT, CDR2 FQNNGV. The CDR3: CASSLGSRDTGELFF. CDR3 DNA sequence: TGTGCCAGCAGCTTGGGGTCGAGGGACACCGGGGAGCTGTTTTTT.

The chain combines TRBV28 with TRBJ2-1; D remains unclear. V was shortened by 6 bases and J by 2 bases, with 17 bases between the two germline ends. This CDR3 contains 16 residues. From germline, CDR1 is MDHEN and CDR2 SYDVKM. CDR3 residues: CASSILSMVAYNEQFF. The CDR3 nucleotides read TGTGCCAGCAGCATCCTTTCGATGGTAGCCTACAATGAGCAGTTCTTC.

The CDR3 DNA reads as TGTGCCAGCAGCCCACGGGCGGGCGCCGGGGAGCTGTTTTTT. Residues: CASSPRAGAGELFF. The rearrangement uses TRBV7-3 and TRBJ2-2; tentative D call: TRBD2 (5 bases). CDR1 is SGHTA and CDR2 is FQGTGA in the germline V gene. CDR3 length equals 14 residues. The germline V and J ends were trimmed by 5 bases and 6 bases, with 13 bases remaining between them.